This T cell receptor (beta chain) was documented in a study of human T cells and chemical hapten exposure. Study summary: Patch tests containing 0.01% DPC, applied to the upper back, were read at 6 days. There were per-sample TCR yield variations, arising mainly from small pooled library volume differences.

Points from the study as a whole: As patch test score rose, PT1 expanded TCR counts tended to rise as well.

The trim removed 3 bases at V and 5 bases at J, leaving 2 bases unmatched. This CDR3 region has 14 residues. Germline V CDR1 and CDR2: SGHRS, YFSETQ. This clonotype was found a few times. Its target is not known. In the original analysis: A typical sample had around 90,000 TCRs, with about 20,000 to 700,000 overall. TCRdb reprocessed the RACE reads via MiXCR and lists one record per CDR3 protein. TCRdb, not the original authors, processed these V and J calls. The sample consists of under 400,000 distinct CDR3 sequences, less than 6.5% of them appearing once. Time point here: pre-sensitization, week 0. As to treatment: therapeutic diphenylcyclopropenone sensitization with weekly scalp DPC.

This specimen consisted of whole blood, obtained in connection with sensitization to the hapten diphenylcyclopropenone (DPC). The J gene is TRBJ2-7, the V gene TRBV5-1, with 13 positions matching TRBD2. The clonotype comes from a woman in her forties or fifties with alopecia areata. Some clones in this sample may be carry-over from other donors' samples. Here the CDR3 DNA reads TGCGCCAGCAGCTCTGGACTAGCGGGGGACGAGCAGTACTTC. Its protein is CASSSGLAGDEQYF.